Listed here are 26 T cell receptor beta chains from one sample, sequenced in a study of CD8+ T cells in alopecia areata. Extraction and reverse transcription of RNA yielded cDNA as the sequencing template. The data were produced by immunoSEQ multiplex PCR, yet TCRdb's version contains in-frame clones alone and is incomplete. The data contain 140,000 to 150,000 clones, around 51% of them singletons. The sequencing here drew on CD4+ T cells sorted from blood, taken at week 0. All receptors derive from a human donor with alopecia areata.

This chain joins TRBV30 and TRBJ2-3; the match to TRBD2 covers 16 bases. CDR3 size: 16 residues. Germline V gene lookup returns CDR1 GTSNPN and CDR2 SVGIG (reference sequence). V lost 3 bases, J lost 2 bases, and 2 bases stayed unmatched. The CDR3 nucleotides read TGTGCCTGGAGAGGGACTAGCGGGAGGGCCACAGATACGCAGTATTTT. This sequence encodes CAWRGTSGRATDTQYF. The full variable domain, completed using reference TRBV30 and TRBJ2-3, is SQTIHQWPATLVQPVGSPLSLECTVEGTSNPNLYWYRQAAGRGLQLLFYSVGIGQISSEVPQNLSASRPQDRQFILSSKKLLLSDSGFYLCAWRGTSGRATDTQYFGPGTRLTVL.

V and J are TRBV5-5 and TRBJ1-5; D remains unclear. The V and J ends lost 4 bases and 5 bases respectively, with 10 bases between them. The CDR3 length is 13 residues. CDR1 is SGHKS and CDR2 is YYEKEE in the germline V gene (reference sequence). The CDR3 DNA sequence: TGTGCCAGCAGCCAAGAGAGTGATCAGCCCCAGCATTTT. It translates to CASSQESDQPQHF.

The gene calls are TRBV4-3 and TRBJ2-7, with D tentatively TRBD1 (5 bases). This CDR3 is 14 amino acids long. Germline CDR1 LGHNA, CDR2 YSLEER. V was pared by 0 bases and J by 2 bases, with 8 bases between. CDR3 residues: CASSQEGDTYEQYF. The CDR3 DNA reads as TGCGCCAGCAGCCAAGAAGGGGATACCTACGAGCAGTACTTC.

The rearrangement uses TRBV4-1 and TRBJ2-6; D may be TRBD2 (5 bases). The CDR3 is made up of 15 amino acids. Germline V gives CDR1 MGHRA, CDR2 YSYEKL. Trimming shortened V by 2 bases and J by 0 bases, and 5 bases separated the two germline ends. Written as DNA, the CDR3 is TGCGCCAGCAGCCAAAGCGGCTCTGGGGCCAACGTCCTGACTTTC. Translated: CASSQSGSGANVLTF.

The genes are TRBV14 and TRBJ2-7, with D uncertain. CDR1 and CDR2 (germline): SGHDN, FVKESK. V was clipped by 4 bases and J by 6 bases, with 13 bases between them. This CDR3 has 13 residues. DNA for the CDR3: TGTGCCAGCAGCCTGTCGTCGTTCGCCGAGCAGTACTTC. Its translation is CASSLSSFAEQYF.

This clone was seen a handful of times. This CDR3 reads CSVQKGLSGSSQETQYF. CDR3 nucleotide sequence: TGCAGCGTTCAGAAGGGGCTTAGCGGGAGCTCCCAAGAGACCCAGTACTTC. The V gene is TRBV29-1, the J gene TRBJ2-5; the match to TRBD2 covers 9 bases. Germline V gene sequence: CDR1 SQVTM, CDR2 ANQGSEA. V was clipped by 5 bases and J by 1 base; unmatched bases: 14. CDR3 length equals 17 residues.

The genes are TRBV30 and TRBJ1-4; 11 bases fit TRBD1. J was trimmed by 6 bases and V by 3 bases; bases with no gene match: 3. The CDR3 has 14 amino acids. Germline V CDR1 and CDR2: GTSNPN, SVGIG (reference sequence). CDR3 protein: CAWSGDRGDEKLFF. CDR3 coding DNA: TGTGCCTGGAGCGGGGACAGGGGGGATGAAAAACTGTTTTTT. Full variable domain (missing parts from reference TRBV30 and TRBJ1-4): SQTIHQWPATLVQPVGSPLSLECTVEGTSNPNLYWYRQAAGRGLQLLFYSVGIGQISSEVPQNLSASRPQDRQFILSSKKLLLSDSGFYLCAWSGDRGDEKLFFGSGTQLSVL.

The chain joins TRBV11-2 to TRBJ2-1, with D possibly matching TRBD1 (6 bases). Germline CDR1 SGHAT, CDR2 FQNNGV. The CDR3 contains 19 residues. Between the trimmed V and J ends, which lost 2 bases and 2 bases, there was a span of 22 bases. This CDR3 is CASSLRGSGRSFTYNEQFF. CDR3 nucleotides: TGTGCCAGCAGCTTAAGGGGGTCCGGCAGAAGCTTTACCTACAATGAGCAGTTCTTC.

This clone was detected a few times. The chain links TRBV29-1 to TRBJ2-3; no reliable D call. This CDR3 is 11 amino acids long. Germline V lookup: CDR1 SQVTM, CDR2 ANQGSEA. Between the trimmed V and J ends, which lost 5 bases and 5 bases, there was a span of 8 bases. CDR3 residues: CSVPRGDTQYF. The DNA for the CDR3 is TGCAGCGTTCCCAGAGGAGATACGCAGTATTTT.

In its sample, this clone was seen many times. This rearrangement joins TRBV7-3 to TRBJ2-5; D possibly corresponds to TRBD2 (6 bases). With 5 bases removed from V and 5 bases from J, the gap between germline ends came to 21 bases. Germline V gives CDR1 SGHTA, CDR2 FQGTGA. The CDR3 extends over 16 amino acids. CDR3 residues: CASSPGLGGVGETQYF. The CDR3 DNA sequence: TGTGCCAGCAGCCCCGGGTTGGGGGGAGTGGGCGAGACCCAGTACTTC.

There are a few counts of this clone. This rearrangement joins TRBV27 to TRBJ1-5; TRBD1 matches at 9 bases. Trimming cost V 3 bases and J 7 bases; bases outside gene matches: 7. From germline, CDR1 is MNHEY and CDR2 SMNVEV (reference sequence). The CDR3 extends over 15 amino acids. The CDR3 DNA sequence: TGTGCCAGCAGTTTCGTGGGACAGGGAAAGCAGCCCCAGCATTTT. Translating it yields CASSFVGQGKQPQHF.

This clone came up a few times. The chain recombines TRBV7-8 with TRBJ2-7; a weak D match, TRBD1 (6 bases). Germline CDR1 reads SGHVS; CDR2 reads FQNEAQ. Trimming stripped 4 bases from V and 6 bases from J, with 19 bases between. CDR3 length equals 15 residues. In nucleotides, the CDR3 is TGTGCCAGCAGCTCCCTCAGCCTTACAGGGAGCGAGCAGTACTTC. Its translation: CASSSLSLTGSEQYF. Combining the CDR3 with reference TRBV7-8 and TRBJ2-7 gives the whole variable domain GAGVSQSPRYKVAKRGQDVALRCDPISGHVSLFWYQQALGQGPEFLTYFQNEAQLDKSGLPSDRFFAERPEGSVSTLKIQRTQQEDSAVYLCASSSLSLTGSEQYFGPGTRLTVT.

The J gene is TRBJ1-5, the V gene TRBV30, with TRBD1 matching over 8 bases. Per the germline V gene, CDR1 is GTSNPN and CDR2 is SVGIG (reference sequence). V was clipped by 2 bases and J by 1 base; unmatched bases: 4. This CDR3 comprises 15 residues. CDR3 sequence reads: CAWSPGQGSNQPQHF. As DNA, the CDR3 is TGTGCCTGGAGTCCTGGACAGGGCAGCAATCAGCCCCAGCATTTT.

The CDR3 bases are TGTGCCAGCAGCTTGGCCGATCCAGGGACCCAGTACTTC. This encodes CASSLADPGTQYF. This chain joins TRBV5-4 and TRBJ2-5; D unresolved. With 0 bases removed from V and 7 bases from J, the gap between germline ends came to 10 bases. The CDR3 has 13 residues. Germline CDR1 and CDR2: SGHNT and YYREEE (reference sequence).

The chain links TRBV15 to TRBJ2-7, with TRBD1 identical over 9 bases. After removal of 4 bases from V and 1 base from J, the junction contained 5 bases not matched to a gene. This CDR3 has 15 amino acids. Germline values: CDR1 LNHNV, CDR2 YYDKDF (reference sequence). The CDR3 bases are TGTGCCACCAGCAACACGGGACAGGGATCCTACGAGCAGTACTTC. Translated, it gives CATSNTGQGSYEQYF.

This clone appeared a few times. The CDR3 loop is CASSRGTVNGYTF. CDR3 nucleotides: TGTGCCAGCAGCAGAGGGACAGTCAATGGCTACACCTTC. V usage is TRBV6-5 and J usage is TRBJ1-2, with 7 bases aligning to TRBD1. CDR3 length: 13 residues. J gave up 6 bases and V 6 bases, and 7 bases lay outside the gene matches. Germline lookup yields CDR1 MNHEY and CDR2 SVGAGI.

J is TRBJ1-1 and V is TRBV5-1; no firm D call. CDR1 and CDR2 from the germline V gene are SGHRS and YFSETQ. This CDR3 spans 14 amino acids. Trimming removed 4 bases from V and 0 bases from J, with 10 bases in between. The CDR3 is CASSAEDLNTEAFF. CDR3 DNA sequence: TGCGCCAGCAGCGCAGAGGATTTGAACACTGAAGCTTTCTTT.

The chain carries TRBV11-3 and TRBJ2-5, with 7 bases matching TRBD2. Losses at the gene ends were 5 bases for V and 2 bases for J; bases not matched to a gene: 5. CDR1 is SGHNT and CDR2 is YENEEA in the germline V gene. The CDR3 runs to 14 residues. The CDR3 protein is CASSQGGGQETQYF. The CDR3 DNA reads TGTGCCAGCAGCCAAGGCGGGGGACAAGAGACCCAGTACTTC.

This rearrangement joins TRBV5-1 to TRBJ1-2; no clear D gene. The germline V gene has CDR1 SGHRS and CDR2 YFSETQ. CDR3 length equals 12 residues. The V end was cut by 7 bases, the J end by 4 bases, with 11 bases between. CDR3 nucleotide sequence: TGCGCCAGCGCGGACGGATCCTATGGCTACACCTTC. As protein: CASADGSYGYTF.

The V call is TRBV7-9, the J call TRBJ2-1; 11 bases match TRBD2. The CDR3 totals 15 residues. The germline CDR1 and CDR2 sequences are SEHNR and FQNEAQ (reference sequence). V gave up 5 bases and J gave up 2 bases; unmatched junction bases: 2. For the CDR3, the DNA is TGTGCCAGCAGCCCGACTAGCGGGACCTACAATGAGCAGTTCTTC. Translating gives CASSPTSGTYNEQFF.

As regards this clone: The same CDR3 also results from other DNA sequences found in this sample. The chain uses TRBV29-1 and TRBJ1-1, with 9 bases aligning to TRBD1. Germline V CDR1 and CDR2: SQVTM, ANQGSEA. The CDR3 extends over 12 amino acids. J gave up 5 bases and V 7 bases, and 5 bases lay outside the gene matches. Here the CDR3 DNA reads TGCAGCGGAGGACAGGGGAGGACTGAAGCTTTCTTT. Protein: CSGGQGRTEAFF.

As concerns this clone: The DNA is omitted, as the CDR3 cannot be located on it reliably, and the CDR3 follows TCRdb's listing. The CDR3 loop is CATKSGRASSGNTIYF. The J gene is TRBJ1-3, the V gene TRBV15. Germline assignment: CDR1 LNHNV and CDR2 YYDKDF (reference sequence). The CDR3 is 16 amino acids in total, end residues counted.

This clone was seen a few times. CDR3 DNA sequence: TGTGCCAGCAGCGTCGGACCTTCCATGATCAGCCCCCAGCATTTT. As protein: CASSVGPSMISPQHF. The rearrangement links TRBV9 to TRBJ1-5; D unclear. Trimming took 2 bases from V and 10 from J, leaving 19 bases between them. This CDR3 has 15 amino acids. Germline CDR1 is SGDLS and CDR2 is YYNGEE.

This clone was seen a handful of times. This chain uses TRBV30 with TRBJ1-1; D unresolved. Germline values: CDR1 GTSNPN, CDR2 SVGIG (reference sequence). This CDR3 is built from 13 residues. Trimming stripped 4 bases from V and 4 bases from J, with 13 bases between. The chain's CDR3 is CAWMAGSGTEAFF. The CDR3 DNA reads TGTGCCTGGATGGCTGGCTCGGGCACTGAAGCTTTCTTT.

The gene calls are TRBV29-1 and TRBJ1-2, with TRBD1 matching over 10 bases. The CDR3 extends over 13 amino acids. J gave up 8 bases and V 7 bases, and 10 bases lay outside the gene matches. Germline-derived CDR1 and CDR2 are SQVTM and ANQGSEA. The CDR3, as DNA: TGCAGCGCTGGGGGACAGGGGATTTGGGGCTACACCTTC. It codes for CSAGGQGIWGYTF.

This clone showed up just a few times. The genes are TRBV4-3 and TRBJ2-5; no definite D call. The CDR3 length is 13 residues. Trimming left V 1 base short and J 6 bases short, with 9 bases between. Germline V gene sequence: CDR1 LGHNA, CDR2 YSLEER. CDR3 sequence (DNA): TGCGCCAGCAGCCAAGGAAGCGTACAGACCCAGTACTTC. Amino acids: CASSQGSVQTQYF.